Below, 2 T cell receptor beta chains from the same sample are listed, as sequenced in a study of T cell changes during pregnancy in multiple sclerosis. Data came from immunoSEQ multiplex PCR; TCRdb stores just in-frame clones and leaves some out. The sample holds 91,000 or so clones, 93% seen once. The sample here was peripheral blood, taken after pregnancy. Source of these receptors: a female donor with multiple sclerosis, enrolled in a pregnancy study.

The chain links TRBV5-8 to TRBJ2-1; no firm D call. Germline V gene sequence: CDR1 SGHTS, CDR2 YDEGEE. CDR3 length: 17 amino acids. V was cut by 4 bases and J by 7 bases, with 24 bases left in between. The CDR3 DNA is TGTGCCAGCAGCCTCCCGCGCCGCCTCACCCGCCCGAATGAGCAGTTCTTC. This gives the protein CASSLPRRLTRPNEQFF.

V and J are TRBV7-2 and TRBJ2-4; perhaps TRBD1 as D (5 bases). Germline CDR1 and CDR2: SGHTA and FQGNSA. The CDR3 covers 14 residues. V was pared by 0 bases and J by 7 bases, with 10 bases between. Here the CDR3 DNA reads TGTGCCAGCAGCTTAGCGCAGGGCGGCAACATTCAGTACTTC. It yields the protein CASSLAQGGNIQYF.